A selection of T cell receptor beta chains follows, all from one sample in a study of T cells in Graves' hyperthyroidism and ophthalmopathy. TCRdb independently ran MiXCR on the multiplex PCR reads; one entry per CDR3 protein. Among roughly 560,000 distinct CDR3 sequences listed, about 15% were seen once. Material for sequencing was blood. These receptors originate from a woman in her thirties or forties with Graves' ophthalmopathy. Each CDR3 is given with its conserved first and last residue. A D gene is named only where the DNA matches it firmly. A row's size may be missing; if present it is once, few, many or a size class.

v_gene	abundance	d_gene	j_gene	CDR3aa	CDR3nt
TRBV30	few	TRBD2	TRBJ2-7	CAWSAPGGYYEQYF	TGTGCCTGGAGCGCACCCGGGGGGTACTACGAGCAGTACTTC
TRBV10-2	-	-	TRBJ2-3	CASSERAGSHSSTDTQYF	TGCGCCAGCAGTGAGCGGGCAGGATCGCACTCTAGCACAGATACGCAGTATTTT
TRBV6-1	many	-	TRBJ2-7	CASSIKAGSYEQYF	TGTGCCAGCAGTATTAAGGCAGGCAGCTACGAGCAGTACTTC
TRBV20-1	few	-	TRBJ1-3	CSARPRGAQISGNTIYF	TGCAGTGCTAGACCTAGGGGGGCCCAAATCTCTGGAAACACCATATATTTT
TRBV2	many	-	TRBJ1-5	CASQGETGTGQPQHF	TGTGCCAGCCAAGGCGAAACAGGGACGGGTCAGCCCCAGCATTTT
TRBV29-1	many	-	TRBJ2-5	CSVHPVEGIQETQYF	TGCAGCGTGCACCCCGTGGAGGGAATACAAGAGACCCAGTACTTC
TRBV15	many	-	TRBJ2-5	CATSSQETQYF	TGTGCCACCAGCAGCCAAGAGACCCAGTACTTC
TRBV7-2	-	TRBD2	TRBJ2-1	CASSLWGLAGPYNEQFF	TGTGCCAGCAGCTTATGGGGGCTAGCGGGCCCCTACAATGAGCAGTTCTTC
TRBV7-3	few	TRBD2	TRBJ2-2	CASSSPTSGAGGELFF	TGTGCCAGCAGCTCACCGACTAGCGGGGCTGGCGGGGAGCTGTTTTTT
TRBV2	many	-	TRBJ1-5	CASSDLMAVGQPQHF	TGTGCCAGCAGTGATTTGATGGCCGTCGGCCAGCCCCAGCATTTT
TRBV30	few	-	TRBJ1-5	CAWSVGTSWNQPQHF	TGTGCCTGGAGTGTAGGGACATCCTGGAATCAGCCCCAGCATTTT
TRBV6-1	few	-	TRBJ1-2	CATTWNYGYTF	TGTGCCACCACGTGGAACTATGGCTACACCTTC
TRBV5-8	few	-	TRBJ2-2	CASSRGWTGELFF	TGTGCCAGCAGCCGAGGCTGGACCGGGGAGCTGTTTTTT
TRBV4-1	few	TRBD2	TRBJ2-2	CASSLGEGDTGELFF	TGCGCCAGCAGCCTGGGGGAGGGCGACACCGGGGAGCTGTTTTTT
TRBV5-1	few	-	TRBJ1-2	CASSWTTGALSYGYTF	TGCGCCAGCAGCTGGACGACAGGAGCGTTGAGCTATGGCTACACCTTC
TRBV7-3	many	-	TRBJ2-5	CASSFPTGVVNQETQYF	TGTGCCAGCAGCTTCCCTACGGGAGTTGTGAACCAAGAGACCCAGTACTTC
TRBV19	few	-	TRBJ1-5	CASRLDGEYNQPQHF	TGTGCCAGTAGATTGGACGGCGAGTACAATCAGCCCCAGCATTTT
TRBV6-1	many	-	TRBJ2-7	CASSRDLSYEQYF	TGTGCCAGCAGCCGGGACCTATCCTACGAGCAGTACTTC
TRBV11-2	many	TRBD2	TRBJ2-7	CASSLEGLARDQQYF	TGTGCCAGCAGCTTAGAGGGACTAGCGAGAGACCAGCAGTACTTC
TRBV20-1	few	TRBD2	TRBJ2-4	CSVYIPPGGLAKNIQYF	TGCAGTGTTTACATACCTCCGGGAGGGTTAGCCAAAAACATTCAGTACTTC
TRBV18	-	-	TRBJ2-5	CASSPTASSAQGEGETQYF	TGTGCCAGCTCACCCACAGCGTCTAGCGCCCAAGGAGAAGGGGAGACCCAGTACTTC
TRBV14	many	TRBD1	TRBJ1-2	CASSRQGNYRNIYGYTF	TGTGCCAGCAGTAGACAGGGCAATTACCGGAATATCTATGGCTACACCTTC
TRBV6-5	many	TRBD1	TRBJ2-7	CASTPLDRAEPFVYEQYF	TGTGCCAGCACACCCCTCGACAGGGCAGAGCCATTCGTCTACGAGCAGTACTTC
TRBV20-1	-	TRBD2	TRBJ2-7	CSASARLAGSYEQYF	TGCAGTGCTTCCGCTCGACTAGCGGGCTCCTACGAGCAGTACTTC
TRBV11-1	-	TRBD2	TRBJ2-5	CASTTIPVWTSGRARRETQYF	TGTGCCAGCACCACCATTCCCGTTTGGACTAGCGGGAGGGCCAGAAGGGAGACCCAGTACTTC
TRBV28	few	-	TRBJ2-7	CASSSPRDRPYEQYF	TGTGCCAGCAGTTCCCCCCGGGACCGACCCTACGAGCAGTACTTC
TRBV4-3	many	-	TRBJ1-2	CASSQDRHFYGYTF	TGCGCCAGCAGCCAAGACCGACATTTCTATGGCTACACCTTC
TRBV9	many	-	TRBJ1-1	CASSPGRDIPEAFF	TGTGCCAGCAGCCCCGGCAGGGACATCCCTGAAGCTTTCTTT
TRBV6-1	many	-	TRBJ2-4	CASSAGRGIQYF	TGTGCCAGCAGTGCGGGTAGGGGCATTCAGTACTTC
TRBV4-1	many	-	TRBJ1-5	CASSQDSGKSNQPQHF	TGCGCCAGCAGCCAAGACTCAGGAAAAAGCAATCAGCCCCAGCATTTT
TRBV12-3/TRBV12-4	many	TRBD1	TRBJ1-2	CASSHTGGGYSYTF	TGTGCCAGCAGTCATACAGGGGGCGGCTATAGCTACACCTTC
TRBV28	-	-	TRBJ1-1	CASSLFGQGRTEAFF	TGTGCCAGCAGTTTATTTGGCCAGGGGCGCACTGAAGCTTTCTTT
TRBV6-2/TRBV6-3	-	-	TRBJ2-7	CASSYWDSRYEQYF	TGTGCCAGCAGTTACTGGGACTCGCGCTACGAGCAGTACTTC
TRBV28	many	-	TRBJ2-2	CASSLAGSEQLFF	TGTGCCAGCAGTTTGGCAGGGTCGGAGCAGCTGTTTTTT
TRBV19	few	TRBD1	TRBJ1-1	CASSLNQGGEAFF	TGTGCCAGTAGCCTAAACCAGGGGGGTGAAGCTTTCTTT
TRBV12-3/TRBV12-4	-	TRBD1	TRBJ1-3	CASSQLQGEVGNTIYF	TGTGCCAGCAGTCAACTACAGGGGGAGGTTGGAAACACCATATATTTT
TRBV13	many	-	TRBJ2-5	CASSHQRPPWGDGTAQYF	TGTGCCAGCAGCCACCAACGACCTCCCTGGGGGGACGGGACGGCCCAGTACTTC
TRBV29-1	many	TRBD1	TRBJ2-2	CSGQDRSTGELFF	TGCAGCGGCCAGGACAGGTCCACCGGGGAGCTGTTTTTT
TRBV12-3/TRBV12-4	-	-	TRBJ2-7	CASRAGTWTYEQYF	TGTGCCAGCAGGGCCGGGACTTGGACCTACGAGCAGTACTTC
TRBV7-9	few	-	TRBJ2-2	CASSSGHGAGELFF	TGTGCCAGCAGTTCTGGACACGGGGCCGGGGAGCTGTTTTTT
TRBV28	many	TRBD2	TRBJ2-5	CASSPLVGLAGFEETQYF	TGTGCCAGCAGTCCCTTGGTTGGGCTAGCGGGATTCGAAGAGACCCAGTACTTC
TRBV20-1	many	-	TRBJ2-7	CSARDGVISYEQYF	TGCAGTGCGAGAGATGGTGTAATCTCCTACGAGCAGTACTTC